These T cell receptor beta chains were read from a single sample in a study of blood T cell repertoires in COVID-19. Method: immunoSEQ multiplex PCR; TCRdb's copy keeps in-frame clones and lacks some. The repertoire consists of fewer than 250,000 clones, with 85% to 90% occurring once and the leading ten covering about 0.95%. Material for sequencing was PBMCs or T cells enriched from blood (not recorded which). The receptor set was obtained from a man aged 45-60 years who had been exposed to COVID-19. The CDR3 runs from the conserved cysteine through the conserved F or W. The D gene is left open where the match is weak. The listing skips clone size in some rows; elsewhere it reads once, few, many or a size class.

NA	TRBV28	TRBJ1-6	NA	CASIREWGSPLHF	TGTGCCAGCATCAGGGAATGGGGTTCACCCCTCCACTTT
NA	TRBV5-1	TRBJ1-2	TRBD1	CASSFWDSDKFNYGYTF	TGCGCCAGCAGCTTTTGGGACAGCGACAAGTTTAACTATGGCTACACCTTC
NA	TRBV2	TRBJ1-1	NA	CASRRTGTEAFF	TGTGCCAGCAGGAGAACAGGCACAGAAGCTTTCTTT
NA	TRBV5-1	TRBJ1-2	NA	CASSLARGGQVYGYTF	TGCGCCAGCAGCTTGGCCCGGGGAGGGCAGGTCTATGGCTACACCTTC
NA	TRBV20-1	TRBJ1-5	NA	CSASDGGNQPQHF	TGCAGTGCTAGTGACGGAGGGAATCAGCCCCAGCATTTT
NA	TRBV28	TRBJ2-2	NA	CASSPLAHSTGELFF	TGTGCCAGCAGTCCCCTGGCGCACAGCACCGGGGAGCTGTTTTTT
NA	TRBV12-5	TRBJ2-2	NA	CASGPDWNTGELFF	TGTGCTAGTGGTCCCGACTGGAACACCGGGGAGCTGTTTTTT
NA	TRBV12-5	TRBJ1-5	NA	CASGAQQGLLNMGKENNQPQHF	TGTGCTAGTGGTGCTCAACAAGGACTCCTCAATATGGGCAAGGAGAATAATCAGCCCCAGCATTTT
NA	TRBV9	TRBJ1-5	NA	CASSVDGGAFQPQHF	TGTGCCAGCAGCGTAGATGGAGGGGCTTTTCAGCCCCAGCATTTT
once	TRBV6-5	TRBJ1-2	NA	CASTPVGANYGYTF	TGTGCCAGCACCCCAGTGGGAGCTAACTATGGCTACACCTTC
NA	TRBV5-4	TRBJ1-1	NA	CASSPPWTESMNTEAFF	TGTGCCAGCAGCCCGCCGTGGACAGAAAGCATGAACACTGAAGCTTTCTTT
NA	TRBV5-1	TRBJ1-3	NA	CASSSTRTGNSGNTIYF	TGCGCCAGCAGCTCGACCCGGACGGGAAACTCTGGAAACACCATATATTTT
NA	TRBV11-1	TRBJ2-1	NA	CASSSGDSSYNEQFF	TGTGCCAGCAGCTCCGGTGATAGCTCCTACAATGAGCAGTTCTTC
NA	TRBV5-1	TRBJ1-2	NA	CASSLAGFKAGYTF	TGCGCCAGCAGCCTGGCGGGGTTCAAGGCTGGCTACACCTTC
NA	TRBV5-5	TRBJ2-1	TRBD2	CASSFGLAGPNEQFF	TGTGCCAGCAGCTTCGGACTAGCAGGACCCAATGAGCAGTTCTTC
NA	TRBV7-3	TRBJ2-5	NA	CASSLRAEETQYF	TGTGCCAGCAGCTTACGAGCGGAGGAGACCCAGTACTTC
NA	TRBV12-3/TRBV12-4	TRBJ1-6	NA	CASSSFVNSPLHF	TGTGCCAGCAGTTCCTTCGTCAATTCACCCCTCCACTTT
NA	TRBV2	TRBJ1-2	NA	CASSDAENGGYTF	TGTGCCAGCAGTGACGCGGAAAACGGGGGCTACACCTTC
NA	TRBV18	TRBJ1-1	NA	CASSPLRRQVNTEAFF	TGTGCCAGCTCACCCTTGAGGAGGCAGGTGAACACTGAAGCTTTCTTT
many	TRBV5-4	TRBJ2-5	TRBD2	CASSWGTSGQETQYF	TGTGCCAGCAGCTGGGGGACTAGCGGCCAAGAGACCCAGTACTTC
NA	TRBV5-1	TRBJ2-5	TRBD2	CASSGIAGAQETQYF	TGCGCCAGCAGCGGTATAGCGGGAGCCCAAGAGACCCAGTACTTC
few	TRBV5-1	TRBJ1-1	NA	CASSFDRNTEAFF	TGCGCCAGCAGCTTTGACAGGAACACTGAAGCTTTCTTT
NA	TRBV5-1	TRBJ2-2	TRBD2	CASRLETRLAENTGELFF	TGCGCCAGCAGGTTAGAGACCCGACTAGCCGAGAACACCGGGGAGCTGTTTTTT
many	TRBV19	TRBJ2-7	NA	CASSDHAQGNPYEQYF	TGTGCCAGTAGTGACCACGCCCAGGGTAACCCCTACGAGCAGTACTTC
NA	TRBV5-4	TRBJ2-2	NA	CASSLGQGRLEELFF	TGTGCCAGCAGCTTGGGCCAGGGTCGTTTGGAGGAGCTGTTTTTT
NA	TRBV12-5	TRBJ1-6	NA	CASGALGPATGHSPLHF	TGTGCTAGTGGTGCGTTGGGGCCTGCGACAGGCCATTCACCCCTCCACTTT
NA	TRBV11-3	TRBJ2-1	TRBD1	CASSLSRDRDHNEQFF	TGTGCCAGCAGCTTAAGCCGGGACAGAGATCACAATGAGCAGTTCTTC
NA	TRBV27	TRBJ1-1	TRBD1	CASSPPDRGETEAFF	TGTGCCAGCAGTCCGCCGGACAGGGGAGAGACTGAAGCTTTCTTT
NA	TRBV5-4	TRBJ2-2	NA	CASSPSPGGRNTGELFF	TGTGCCAGCAGCCCTTCTCCCGGGGGACGGAACACCGGGGAGCTGTTTTTT
NA	TRBV27	TRBJ1-5	TRBD1	CASSFGTAQPQHF	TGTGCCAGCAGTTTTGGGACAGCTCAGCCCCAGCATTTT
NA	TRBV7-2	TRBJ2-3	NA	CASSITRSTDTQYF	TGTGCCAGCAGCATTACTCGTAGCACAGATACGCAGTATTTT
once	TRBV5-1	TRBJ1-1	NA	CASSFLLGGTEAFF	TGCGCCAGCAGCTTCCTGCTTGGCGGCACTGAAGCTTTCTTT
NA	TRBV29-1	TRBJ2-2	TRBD1	CSVDRANTGELFF	TGCAGCGTCGACAGGGCGAACACCGGGGAGCTGTTTTTT
NA	TRBV28	TRBJ1-5	NA	CAGRDSDSYQPQHF	TGTGCCGGACGCGACTCGGACAGCTATCAGCCCCAGCATTTT
NA	TRBV7-8	TRBJ1-2	NA	CASSLGGGNYGYTF	TGTGCCAGCAGCTTAGGGGGGGGAAACTATGGCTACACCTTC
NA	TRBV5-1	TRBJ2-1	NA	CASSHQDSEQFF	TGCGCCAGCAGCCACCAAGACAGCGAGCAGTTCTTC
NA	TRBV5-1	TRBJ2-3	NA	CASSQGGSSTDTQYF	TGCGCCAGCAGCCAGGGGGGTTCAAGCACAGATACGCAGTATTTT
NA	TRBV6-5	TRBJ2-7	TRBD1	CASSPPGVDRGEQYF	TGTGCCAGCAGTCCACCCGGAGTCGACAGGGGCGAGCAGTACTTC
NA	TRBV4-1	TRBJ1-1	TRBD1	CASSQTGSTEAFF	TGCGCCAGCAGCCAGACAGGGTCCACTGAAGCTTTCTTT
NA	TRBV25-1	TRBJ1-1	NA	CASSDSGLMNTEAFF	TGTGCCAGCAGTGACAGTGGCCTCATGAACACTGAAGCTTTCTTT
NA	TRBV24-1	TRBJ1-2	NA	CATSDPSVDRNYGYTF	TGTGCCACCAGTGACCCATCAGTAGACAGGAACTATGGCTACACCTTC
NA	TRBV28	TRBJ2-1	TRBD2	CAGGSGDNNEQFF	TGTGCCGGGGGTAGCGGGGATAACAATGAGCAGTTCTTC
NA	TRBV18	TRBJ2-1	TRBD2	CASSPGRAGIEQFF	TGTGCCAGCTCCCCGGGGAGGGCCGGGATTGAGCAGTTCTTC
NA	TRBV10-3	TRBJ1-6	NA	CAIRKGGGENSPLHF	TGTGCCATCAGGAAGGGAGGGGGGGAGAATTCACCCCTCCACTTT
NA	TRBV18	TRBJ2-3	TRBD1	CASRPGQKTTDTQYF	TGTGCCAGTCGCCCGGGACAGAAAACTACAGATACGCAGTATTTT
NA	TRBV7-2	TRBJ1-2	NA	CASSLGPRSLAGYTF	TGTGCCAGCAGCTTAGGTCCCAGGTCCTTGGCTGGCTACACCTTC
NA	TRBV19	TRBJ2-7	NA	CASSPGLTYEQYF	TGTGCCAGTAGCCCAGGTCTGACCTACGAGCAGTACTTC
NA	TRBV9	TRBJ2-3	TRBD2	CASSVGPAGGLSTDTQYF	TGTGCCAGCAGCGTAGGCCCAGCGGGGGGCCTCAGCACAGATACGCAGTATTTT
NA	TRBV27	TRBJ1-4	TRBD1	CASSLQGAGNEKLFF	TGTGCCAGCAGCCTACAGGGGGCAGGTAATGAAAAACTGTTTTTT
few	TRBV5-1	TRBJ1-2	NA	CASSVGTGYYGYTF	TGCGCCAGCAGCGTGGGCACAGGTTACTATGGCTACACCTTC